This T cell receptor beta chain was retrieved from a study of regulatory T cells in long-lasting Graves disease. The TCR beta library used iRepertoire HTBI primers with Arm-PCR amplification of CDR3. In the original workflow: Identification yielded 62 TRBV and some 15 TRBJ segments across samples. TCRdb analysed the multiplex PCR reads with MiXCR anew, one entry per CDR3 protein. These V and J calls derive from TCRdb rather than the authors' analysis. The sample comprises over 500,000 distinct CDR3 sequences, roughly 15% of which are singletons, and around 12% rests with the top ten. Regarding time point: newly diagnosed GD, antithyroid drugs for less than 3 months. With RNA extracted from PBMCs as input, the TCR library was made. Nine milliliters of peripheral blood went into EDTA tubes. The table lists this clonotype with many counts. The same sample was also used in a study of T cells in Graves' hyperthyroidism and ophthalmopathy.

The receptor's source is a young man with Graves disease. The sample here was peripheral blood mononuclear cells (PBMCs), taken at new diagnosis, from a patient treated with antithyroid drugs.

The CDR3: CASSENTLSAKNIQYF. In DNA form, the CDR3 reads TGTGCCAGCAGTGAAAACACGTTGAGCGCCAAAAACATTCAGTACTTC. V gene TRBV2 combines with J gene TRBJ2-4; D is undetermined. Trimming removed 2 bases from V and 1 base from J, with 12 bases in between. This CDR3 is 16 amino acids long. Germline values: CDR1 SNHLY, CDR2 FYNNEI.